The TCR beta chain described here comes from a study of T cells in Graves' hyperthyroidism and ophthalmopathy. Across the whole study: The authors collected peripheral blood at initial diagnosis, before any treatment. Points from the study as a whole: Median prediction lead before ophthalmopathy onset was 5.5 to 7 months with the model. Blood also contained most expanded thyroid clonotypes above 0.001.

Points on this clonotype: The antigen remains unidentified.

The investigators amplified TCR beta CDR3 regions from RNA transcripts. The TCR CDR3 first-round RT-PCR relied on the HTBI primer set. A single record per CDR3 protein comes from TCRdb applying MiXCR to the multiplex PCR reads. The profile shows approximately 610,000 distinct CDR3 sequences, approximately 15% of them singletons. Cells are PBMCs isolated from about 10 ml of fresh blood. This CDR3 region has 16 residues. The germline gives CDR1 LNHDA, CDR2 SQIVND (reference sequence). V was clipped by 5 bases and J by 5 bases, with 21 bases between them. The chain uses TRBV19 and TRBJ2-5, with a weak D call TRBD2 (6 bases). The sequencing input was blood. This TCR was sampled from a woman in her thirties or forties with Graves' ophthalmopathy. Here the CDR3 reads CASSRFHGTVKETQYF. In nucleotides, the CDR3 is TGTGCCAGTAGTCGCTTCCACGGGACTGTCAAGGAGACCCAGTACTTC. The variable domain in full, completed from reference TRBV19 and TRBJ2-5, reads DGGITQSPKYLFRKEGQNVTLSCEQNLNHDAMYWYRQDPGQGLRLIYYSQIVNDFQKGDIAEGYSVSREKKESFPLTVTSAQKNPTAFYLCASSRFHGTVKETQYFGPGTRLLVL.